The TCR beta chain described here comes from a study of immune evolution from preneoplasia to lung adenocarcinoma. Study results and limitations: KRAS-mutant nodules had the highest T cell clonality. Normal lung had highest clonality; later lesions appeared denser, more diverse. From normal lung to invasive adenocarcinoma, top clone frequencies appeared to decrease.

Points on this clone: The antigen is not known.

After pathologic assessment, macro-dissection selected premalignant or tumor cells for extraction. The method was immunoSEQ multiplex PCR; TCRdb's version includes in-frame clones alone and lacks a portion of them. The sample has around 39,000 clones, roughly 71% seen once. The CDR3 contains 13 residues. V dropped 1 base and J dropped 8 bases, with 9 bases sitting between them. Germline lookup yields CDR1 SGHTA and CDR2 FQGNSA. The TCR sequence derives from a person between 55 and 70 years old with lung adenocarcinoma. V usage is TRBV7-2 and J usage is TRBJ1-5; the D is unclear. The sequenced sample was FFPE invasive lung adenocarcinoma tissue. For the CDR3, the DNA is TGTGCCAGCAGCTTAGGAGGGTCAAAGCCCCAGCATTTT. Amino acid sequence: CASSLGGSKPQHF.